This paragraph covers one T cell receptor (beta chain) sequence. Clones were sequenced by immunoSEQ multiplex PCR, and TCRdb holds only the in-frame ones, with some missing. The sample records 150,000 or so clones, around 89% being singletons. This sample is part of a study of blood T cell repertoires in COVID-19. This CDR3 is built from 17 residues. Germline CDR1 and CDR2: MDHEN and SYDVKM. V lost 2 bases to trimming and J lost 4 bases, with 20 bases between them. The V gene is TRBV28, the J gene TRBJ2-5; D is perhaps TRBD1 (6 bases). The sequence was obtained from a man younger than 35 with COVID-19, enrolled during active disease. The source material was peripheral blood. The CDR3 reads CASSLLTGTPGGETQYF. In nucleotides, the CDR3 is TGTGCCAGCAGTTTACTAACCGGGACACCCGGAGGAGAGACCCAGTACTTC.